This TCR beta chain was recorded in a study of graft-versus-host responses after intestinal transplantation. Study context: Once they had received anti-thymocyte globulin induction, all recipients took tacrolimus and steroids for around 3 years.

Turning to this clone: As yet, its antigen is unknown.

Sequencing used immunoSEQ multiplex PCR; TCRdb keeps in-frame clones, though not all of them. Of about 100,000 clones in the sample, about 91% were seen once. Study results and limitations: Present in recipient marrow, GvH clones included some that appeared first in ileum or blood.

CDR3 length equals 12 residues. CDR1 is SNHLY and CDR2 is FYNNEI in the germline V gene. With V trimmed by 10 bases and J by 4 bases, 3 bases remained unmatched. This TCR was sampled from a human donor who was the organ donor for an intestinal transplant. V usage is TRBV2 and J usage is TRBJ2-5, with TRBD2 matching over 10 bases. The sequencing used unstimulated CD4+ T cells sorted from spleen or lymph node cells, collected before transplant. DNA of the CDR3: TGTGCCACCAGACTAGCGGGAGAGACCCAGTACTTC. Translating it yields CATRLAGETQYF.